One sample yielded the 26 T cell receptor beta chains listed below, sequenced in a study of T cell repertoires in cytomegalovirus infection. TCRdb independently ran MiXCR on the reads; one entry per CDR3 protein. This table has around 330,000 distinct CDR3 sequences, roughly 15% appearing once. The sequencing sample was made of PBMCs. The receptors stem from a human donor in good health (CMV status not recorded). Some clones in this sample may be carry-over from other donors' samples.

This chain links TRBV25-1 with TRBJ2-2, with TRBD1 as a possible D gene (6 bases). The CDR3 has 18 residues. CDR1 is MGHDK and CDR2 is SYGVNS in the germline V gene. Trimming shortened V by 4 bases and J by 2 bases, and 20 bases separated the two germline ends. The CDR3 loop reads CASSGQALGIRNTGELFF. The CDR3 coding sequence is TGTGCCAGCAGTGGACAGGCCCTAGGGATACGAAACACCGGGGAGCTGTTTTTT.

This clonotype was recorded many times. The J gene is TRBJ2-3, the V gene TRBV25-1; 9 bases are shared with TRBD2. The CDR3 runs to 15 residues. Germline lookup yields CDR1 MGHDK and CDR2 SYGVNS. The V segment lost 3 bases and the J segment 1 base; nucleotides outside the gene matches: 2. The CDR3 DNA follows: TGTGCCAGCAGTGACGAGCGGGGGGGCACAGATACGCAGTATTTT. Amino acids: CASSDERGGTDTQYF.

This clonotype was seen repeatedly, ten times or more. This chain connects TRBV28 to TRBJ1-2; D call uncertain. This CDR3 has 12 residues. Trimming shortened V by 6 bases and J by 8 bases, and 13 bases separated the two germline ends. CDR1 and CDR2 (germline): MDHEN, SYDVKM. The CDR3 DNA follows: TGTGCCAGCAGAACGAGAAGAGGCGGCTACACCTTC. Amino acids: CASRTRRGGYTF.

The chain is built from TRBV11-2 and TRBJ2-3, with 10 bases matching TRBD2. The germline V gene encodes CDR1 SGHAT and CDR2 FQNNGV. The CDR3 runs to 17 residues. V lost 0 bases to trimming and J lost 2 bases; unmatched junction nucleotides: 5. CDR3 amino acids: CASSLEIAGGTTDTQYF. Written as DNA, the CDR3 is TGTGCCAGCAGCTTAGAAATAGCGGGGGGCACCACAGATACGCAGTATTTT.

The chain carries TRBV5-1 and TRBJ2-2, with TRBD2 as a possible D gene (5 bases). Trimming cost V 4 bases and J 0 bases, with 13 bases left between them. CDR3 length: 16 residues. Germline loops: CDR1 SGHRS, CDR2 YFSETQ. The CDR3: CASSARGPANTGELFF. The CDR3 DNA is TGCGCCAGCAGCGCCCGAGGGCCTGCGAACACCGGGGAGCTGTTTTTT.

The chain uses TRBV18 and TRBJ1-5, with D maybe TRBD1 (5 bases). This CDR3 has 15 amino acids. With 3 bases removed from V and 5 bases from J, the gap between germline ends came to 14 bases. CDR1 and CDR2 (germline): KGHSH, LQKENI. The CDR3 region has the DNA TGTGCCAGCTCACCGTCCGGGGCCCTCGATCAGCCCCAGCATTTT. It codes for CASSPSGALDQPQHF. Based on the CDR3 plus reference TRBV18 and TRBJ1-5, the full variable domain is NAGVMQNPRHLVRRRGQEARLRCSPMKGHSHVYWYRQLPEEGLKFMVYLQKENIIDESGMPKERFSAEFPKEGPSILRIQQVVRGDSAAYFCASSPSGALDQPQHFGDGTRLSIL.

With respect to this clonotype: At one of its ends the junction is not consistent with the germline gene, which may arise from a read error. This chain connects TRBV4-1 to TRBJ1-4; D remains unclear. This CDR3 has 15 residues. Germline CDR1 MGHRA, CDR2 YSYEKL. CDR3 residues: CASSRAPGSGEKLFF. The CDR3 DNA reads TGTGCCAGCAGCCGAGCGCCCGGGAGCGGTGAAAAACTGTTTTTT.

The CDR3 DNA sequence: TGTGCCAGCAGCCTAGTTGTGGGGGGCTGGACAGATACGCAGTATTTT. It codes for CASSLVVGGWTDTQYF. The J gene is TRBJ2-3, the V gene TRBV5-5; D is tentatively TRBD1 or TRBD2 (6 bases each). Between the trimmed V and J ends, which lost 4 bases and 3 bases, there was a span of 18 bases. There are 16 residues in the CDR3. Germline CDR1 and CDR2: SGHKS and YYEKEE (reference sequence).

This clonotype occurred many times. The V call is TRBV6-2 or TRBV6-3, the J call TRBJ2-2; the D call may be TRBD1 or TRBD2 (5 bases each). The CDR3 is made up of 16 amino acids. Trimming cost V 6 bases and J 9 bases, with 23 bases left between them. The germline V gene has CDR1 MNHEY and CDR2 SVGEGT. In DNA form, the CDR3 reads TGTGCCAGCAGCCACGGGACCGCGGTACCTACCAGGGAGCTGTTTTTT. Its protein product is CASSHGTAVPTRELFF.

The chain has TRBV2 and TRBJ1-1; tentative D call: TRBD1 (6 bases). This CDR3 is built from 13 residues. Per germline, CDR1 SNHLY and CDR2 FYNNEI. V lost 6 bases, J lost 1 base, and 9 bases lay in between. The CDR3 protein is CASRLGQNTEAFF. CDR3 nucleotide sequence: TGTGCCAGCAGGCTGGGACAGAACACTGAAGCTTTCTTT.

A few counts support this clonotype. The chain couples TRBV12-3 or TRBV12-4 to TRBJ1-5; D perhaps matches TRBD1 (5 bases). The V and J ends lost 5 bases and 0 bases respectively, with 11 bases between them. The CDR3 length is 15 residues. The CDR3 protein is CASSQGTHSNQPQHF. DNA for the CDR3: TGTGCCAGCAGTCAGGGTACCCATAGCAATCAGCCCCAGCATTTT.

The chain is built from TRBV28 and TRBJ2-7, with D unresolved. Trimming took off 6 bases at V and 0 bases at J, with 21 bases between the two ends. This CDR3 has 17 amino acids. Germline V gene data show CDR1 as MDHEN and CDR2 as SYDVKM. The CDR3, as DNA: TGTGCCAGCAGCCCATACCTCCGGACCTCGAGCTCCTACGAGCAGTACTTC. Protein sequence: CASSPYLRTSSSYEQYF.

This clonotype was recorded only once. CDR3 DNA sequence: TGTGCCAGTAGTACCTCCGGGGGCACGAACACCGGGGAGCTGTTTTTT. Translation: CASSTSGGTNTGELFF. The chain uses TRBV19 and TRBJ2-2; either TRBD1 or TRBD2 may fit D (6 bases each). In germline, CDR1 is LNHDA, CDR2 SQIVND (reference sequence). The ends were cut back, 4 bases at V and 0 bases at J, with 12 bases in the middle. The CDR3 extends over 16 amino acids.

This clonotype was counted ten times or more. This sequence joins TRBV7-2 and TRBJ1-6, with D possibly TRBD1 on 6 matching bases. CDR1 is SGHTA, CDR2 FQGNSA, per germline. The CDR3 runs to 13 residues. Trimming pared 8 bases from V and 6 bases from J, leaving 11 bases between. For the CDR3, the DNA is TGTGCCAGCGGAGACAGGAGTAATTCACCCCTCCACTTT. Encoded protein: CASGDRSNSPLHF.

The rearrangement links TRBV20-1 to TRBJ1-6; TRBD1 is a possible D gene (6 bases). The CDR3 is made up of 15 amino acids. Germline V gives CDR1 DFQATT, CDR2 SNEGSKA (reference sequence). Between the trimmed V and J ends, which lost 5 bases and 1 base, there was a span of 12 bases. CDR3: CSAVQGASYNSPLHF. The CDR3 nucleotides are TGCAGTGCTGTACAGGGAGCATCCTATAATTCACCCCTCCACTTT.

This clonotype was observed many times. The CDR3 sequence: CASSSNGGDHYGYTF. For the CDR3, the DNA is TGTGCCAGCAGCTCCAACGGCGGGGATCACTATGGCTACACCTTC. This chain uses TRBV7-8 with TRBJ1-2, with D hard to call. CDR1 and CDR2 from the germline V gene are SGHVS and FQNEAQ. The CDR3 loop spans 15 amino acids. Trimming took off 4 bases at V and 3 bases at J, with 15 bases between the two ends.

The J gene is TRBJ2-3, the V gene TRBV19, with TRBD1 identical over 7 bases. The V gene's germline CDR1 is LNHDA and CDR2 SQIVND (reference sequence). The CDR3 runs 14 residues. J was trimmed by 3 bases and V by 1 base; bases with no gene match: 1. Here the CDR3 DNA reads TGTGCCAGTAGTATAGGACAGGGTACAGATACGCAGTATTTT. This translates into CASSIGQGTDTQYF.

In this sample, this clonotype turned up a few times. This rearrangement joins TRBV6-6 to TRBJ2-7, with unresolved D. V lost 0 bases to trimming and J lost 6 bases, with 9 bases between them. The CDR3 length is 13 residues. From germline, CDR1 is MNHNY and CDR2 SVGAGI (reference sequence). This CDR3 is CASSYSDFREQYF. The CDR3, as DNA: TGTGCCAGCAGTTACTCCGACTTCCGCGAGCAGTACTTC.

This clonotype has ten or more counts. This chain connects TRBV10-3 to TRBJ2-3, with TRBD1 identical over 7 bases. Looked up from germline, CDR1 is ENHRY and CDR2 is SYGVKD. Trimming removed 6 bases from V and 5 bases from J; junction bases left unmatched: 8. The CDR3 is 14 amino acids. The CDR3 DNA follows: TGTGCCATCAGCAGGGGGACCGAAGTAGATACGCAGTATTTT. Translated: CAISRGTEVDTQYF.

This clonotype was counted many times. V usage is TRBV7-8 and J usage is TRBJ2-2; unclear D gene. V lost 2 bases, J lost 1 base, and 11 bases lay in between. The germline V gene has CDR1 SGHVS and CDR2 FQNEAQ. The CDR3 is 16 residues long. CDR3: CASSLREPGNTGELFF. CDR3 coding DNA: TGTGCCAGCAGCTTACGAGAACCAGGGAACACCGGGGAGCTGTTTTTT. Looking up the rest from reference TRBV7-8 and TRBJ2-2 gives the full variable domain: GAGVSQSPRYKVAKRGQDVALRCDPISGHVSLFWYQQALGQGPEFLTYFQNEAQLDKSGLPSDRFFAERPEGSVSTLKIQRTQQEDSAVYLCASSLREPGNTGELFFGEGSRLTVL.

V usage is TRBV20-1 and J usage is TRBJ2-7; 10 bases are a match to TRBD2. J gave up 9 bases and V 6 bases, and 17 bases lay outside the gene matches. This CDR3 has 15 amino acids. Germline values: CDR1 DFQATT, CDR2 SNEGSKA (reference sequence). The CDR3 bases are TGCAGTGCGTTTACTAGCGGGGTAGGTCAGATCTGGCAGTACTTC. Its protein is CSAFTSGVGQIWQYF.

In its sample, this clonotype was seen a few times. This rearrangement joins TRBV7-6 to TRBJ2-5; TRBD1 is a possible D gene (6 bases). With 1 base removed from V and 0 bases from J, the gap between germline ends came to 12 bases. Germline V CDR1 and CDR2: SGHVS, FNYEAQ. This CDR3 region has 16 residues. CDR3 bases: TGTGCCAGCAGCTTAGTACCACCAGGGGACCAAGAGACCCAGTACTTC. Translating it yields CASSLVPPGDQETQYF.

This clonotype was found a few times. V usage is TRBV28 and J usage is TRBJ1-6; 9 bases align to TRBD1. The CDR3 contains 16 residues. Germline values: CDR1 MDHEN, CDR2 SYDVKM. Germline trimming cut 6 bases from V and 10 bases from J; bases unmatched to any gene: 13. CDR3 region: CASSRGQGGAGSPLHF. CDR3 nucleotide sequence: TGTGCCAGCAGCCGGGGACAGGGAGGTGCAGGCTCACCCCTCCACTTT.

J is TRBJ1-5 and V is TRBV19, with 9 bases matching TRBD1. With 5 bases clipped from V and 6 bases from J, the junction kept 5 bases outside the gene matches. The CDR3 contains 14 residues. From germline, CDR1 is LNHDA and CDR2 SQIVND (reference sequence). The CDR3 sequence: CASSPGQGPQPQHF. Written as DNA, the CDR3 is TGTGCCAGTAGTCCGGGACAGGGCCCTCAGCCCCAGCATTTT.

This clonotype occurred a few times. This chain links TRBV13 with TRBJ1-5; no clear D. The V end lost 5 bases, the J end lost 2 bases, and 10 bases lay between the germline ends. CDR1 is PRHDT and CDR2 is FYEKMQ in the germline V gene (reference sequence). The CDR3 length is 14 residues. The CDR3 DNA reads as TGTGCCAGCAGCGTGGGCTGGCGCAATCAGCCCCAGCATTTT. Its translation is CASSVGWRNQPQHF.

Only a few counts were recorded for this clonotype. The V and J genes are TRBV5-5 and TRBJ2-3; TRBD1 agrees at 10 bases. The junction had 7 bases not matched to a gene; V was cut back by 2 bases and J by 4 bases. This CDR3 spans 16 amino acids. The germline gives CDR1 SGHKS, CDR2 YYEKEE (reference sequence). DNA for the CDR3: TGTGCCAGCAGCTTCGGGACAGGGGAGTTTGCAGATACGCAGTATTTT. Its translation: CASSFGTGEFADTQYF.